The 15 T cell receptor beta chains presented below share a single source sample, sequenced in a study of blood T cells in healthy people across ages. The use of a sample-barcoded 5' primer and a J-beta primer mix characterized a second PCR of about 7 to 12 cycles. In TCRdb, the 5' RACE reads were re-called with MiXCR into one record per CDR3 protein. The data hold approximately 350,000 distinct CDR3 sequences, with roughly half observed a single time. The specimen was blood. The receptors were sampled from a man in his sixties in good health.

The chain links TRBV7-2 to TRBJ1-2; the D gene is possibly TRBD1 (5 bases). Trimming removed 5 bases from V and 4 bases from J, with 14 bases in between. The CDR3 loop spans 14 amino acids. Germline V gene lookup returns CDR1 SGHTA and CDR2 FQGNSA. CDR3 sequence: CASSVPGRTYGYTF. The CDR3, as DNA: TGTGCCAGCAGCGTGCCGGGACGGACCTATGGCTACACCTTC.

The V gene is TRBV6-6, the J gene TRBJ2-3, with TRBD2 identical over 7 bases. Germline CDR1 and CDR2: MNHNY and SVGAGI (reference sequence). This CDR3 has 13 amino acids. With 11 bases clipped from V and 6 bases from J, the junction kept 11 bases outside the gene matches. The CDR3 sequence is CALGRGASDTQYF. The CDR3 DNA sequence: TGTGCCCTAGGGAGGGGCGCGTCGGATACGCAGTATTTT.

The J gene is TRBJ2-3, the V gene TRBV4-2, with D hard to call. Germline CDR1 LGHNA, CDR2 YNFKEQ. This CDR3 contains 13 residues. V gave up 0 bases and J gave up 9 bases, with 10 bases separating them. This CDR3 reads CASSQDVMETQYF. The CDR3 DNA reads TGTGCCAGCAGCCAAGATGTAATGGAAACGCAGTATTTT.

J is TRBJ2-5 and V is TRBV5-1; 10 bases agree with TRBD1. CDR3 length: 15 residues. V trimming: 7 bases; J trimming: 4 bases; junction bases outside the gene matches: 10. CDR1 is SGHRS and CDR2 is YFSETQ in the germline V gene. CDR3 in amino acids: CASYWDRGSSETQYF. CDR3 nucleotide sequence: TGCGCCAGCTACTGGGACAGGGGCTCGTCAGAGACCCAGTACTTC.

This clonotype appeared a single time. Because it lacks the conserved phenylalanine or tryptophan at the end, this CDR3 is likely a read error. The V and J genes are TRBV27 and TRBJ2-7, with 10 bases that match TRBD1. Trimming cost V 5 bases and J 3 bases; bases outside gene matches: 4. The CDR3 totals 14 residues. Per the germline V gene, CDR1 is MNHEY and CDR2 is SMNVEV (reference sequence). DNA for the CDR3: TGTGCCAGCAGTGGCCGGACAGGGGGCTACGAGCAGTACCTC. This encodes CASSGRTGGYEQYL.

The V gene is TRBV4-3, the J gene TRBJ2-3; 8 nucleotides match TRBD2. V was pared by 2 bases and J by 2 bases, with 9 bases of the junction left unmatched. The CDR3 covers 17 residues. Per germline, CDR1 LGHNA and CDR2 YSLEER. The CDR3 region has the DNA TGCGCCAGCAGCCAAAAAAAGCAGCGGGGGTACACAGATACGCAGTATTTT. This encodes CASSQKKQRGYTDTQYF.

There are a few counts of this clonotype. The rearrangement uses TRBV7-9 and TRBJ2-3, with 8 bases fitting TRBD2. The V and J ends lost 4 bases and 6 bases, in that order; junction bases with no gene match: 6. The CDR3 loop spans 14 amino acids. Germline CDR1 and CDR2: SEHNR and FQNEAQ (reference sequence). CDR3 in DNA: TGTGCCAGCAGCTCTCCGGGACTAGGGGATACGCAGTATTTT. Its protein is CASSSPGLGDTQYF.

As DNA, the CDR3 is TGTGCCAGCAGCTTGGTTGACAATGAGCAGTTCTTC. The encoded protein is CASSLVDNEQFF. V usage is TRBV11-2 and J usage is TRBJ2-1, with unresolved D. The length of the CDR3 is 12 residues. Between the trimmed V and J ends, which lost 3 bases and 5 bases, there was a span of 5 bases. The germline V gene encodes CDR1 SGHAT and CDR2 FQNNGV.

J is TRBJ2-7 and V is TRBV20-1; D gene unclear. The CDR3 contains 14 residues. Germline V gene data show CDR1 as DFQATT and CDR2 as SNEGSKA (reference sequence). Trimming took 3 bases from V and 0 from J, leaving 12 bases between them. CDR3 loop: CSARSVFGSYEQYF. DNA of the CDR3: TGCAGTGCTAGGTCGGTCTTTGGCTCCTACGAGCAGTACTTC.

The gene calls are TRBV20-1 and TRBJ1-3; the D gene is possibly TRBD1 (5 bases). V was clipped by 2 bases and J by 0 bases, with 11 bases between them. The germline CDR1 and CDR2 sequences are DFQATT and SNEGSKA (reference sequence). This CDR3 has 15 residues. DNA of the CDR3: TGCAGTGCTAGAAGAGACAGCACCTCTGGAAACACCATATATTTT. Its protein is CSARRDSTSGNTIYF.

The count of this clonotype is one. A read error may be the cause here, since a much bigger clone is one base away. This chain connects TRBV12-3 or TRBV12-4 to TRBJ2-7, with TRBD2 matching 8 bases. Trimming cost V 6 bases and J 3 bases; bases outside gene matches: 1. This CDR3 spans 12 amino acids. In nucleotides, the CDR3 is TGTGCCAGCAGGGGACTAGACTACGAGCAGTACTTC. Its protein is CASRGLDYEQYF.

The gene calls are TRBV6-2 or TRBV6-3 and TRBJ2-7; TRBD1 aligns across 7 bases. The J call is in doubt because the DNA end fits TRBJ2-5 better. The CDR3 is 15 residues long. Germline V CDR1 and CDR2: MNHEY, SVGEGT. DNA of the CDR3: TGTGCCAGCAGCGAGACAGGGACGTTACGGGAGACCCAGTACTTC. Translating gives CASSETGTLRETQYF.

This clonotype appeared many times. This rearrangement joins TRBV7-8 to TRBJ2-1, with TRBD2 matching over 8 bases. CDR1 and CDR2 (germline): SGHVS, FQNEAQ. The CDR3 runs to 18 residues. V lost 10 bases, J lost 4 bases, and 21 bases stayed unmatched. In DNA form, the CDR3 reads TGTGCCACCACCAACAGCGGCCCGGGGGGGTTCTATTACAATGAGCAGTTCTTC. It translates to CATTNSGPGGFYYNEQFF.

In regard to this clonotype: Just one base apart from a much larger clone, this may be a read error. The chain combines TRBV6-1 with TRBJ2-1; TRBD2 matches at 10 bases. The CDR3 runs 15 residues. The germline CDR1 and CDR2 sequences are MNHNS and SASEGT. The CDR3 nucleotides read TGTGCCGGCAGTGTAACTAGCGGGACTACAACTGAGCAGTTCTTC. Translating it yields CAGSVTSGTTTEQFF.

This clonotype was seen ten or more times. V usage is TRBV7-9 and J usage is TRBJ2-1; 8 nucleotides match TRBD2. V was pared by 0 bases and J by 3 bases, with 7 bases of the junction left unmatched. The length of the CDR3 is 17 residues. Looked up from germline, CDR1 is SEHNR and CDR2 is FQNEAQ (reference sequence). DNA for the CDR3: TGTGCCAGCAGCTTAGCCCCTTCGGGAGGGGTCTACAATGAGCAGTTCTTC. Encoded protein: CASSLAPSGGVYNEQFF.